Listed below are T cell receptor beta chains from one sample, sequenced in a study of T cells after yellow fever vaccination. TCRdb ran MiXCR on the 5' RACE reads and lists one entry per CDR3 protein. The sample includes some 240,000 distinct CDR3 sequences, roughly 5% of them seen just once. This specimen was CD4+ T cells sorted from PBMCs, taken on the day of the yellow fever booster vaccination. These receptors all come from a man aged 18 to 29 who received the YFV17D yellow fever vaccine. Each CDR3 is given without its conserved first and last residue. The D gene is left open where the match is weak.

J	V	D	CDR3
TRBJ2-5	TRBV12-3/TRBV12-4	-	ASSLLLGGTQY
TRBJ1-6	TRBV12-3/TRBV12-4	-	ASQQSGSYSPLH
TRBJ1-6	TRBV9	TRBD1	ASSVEAGGRNSPLH
TRBJ2-7	TRBV7-2	-	ASSLVPQGGEQY
TRBJ2-3	TRBV10-3	-	AISELSLHTDTQY
TRBJ2-5	TRBV5-5	-	ASSWWETQY
TRBJ1-2	TRBV7-2	-	ASSRNQGNYGYT
TRBJ1-4	TRBV25-1	-	ASKGQINEKLF
TRBJ2-2	TRBV7-2	-	ASSYDPSGELF
TRBJ2-5	TRBV7-2	TRBD1	ASSKRQGAFQETQY
TRBJ2-5	TRBV7-8	TRBD2	ASSRRLAIESETQY
TRBJ1-2	TRBV7-2	TRBD1	ASTTGQGDGYT
TRBJ2-1	TRBV6-2/TRBV6-3	-	ASSLPPGTTGREQF
TRBJ2-3	TRBV24-1	TRBD1	ATRGTGVTDTQY
TRBJ2-1	TRBV2	-	ASSEARELLAWF
TRBJ2-2	TRBV5-6	-	ASSPELITGELF
TRBJ2-5	TRBV5-1	TRBD2	ASSLWTSGIESQY
TRBJ2-7	TRBV7-8	-	ASSPAWEDEQY
TRBJ2-3	TRBV3-1	TRBD2	ASSQDRIAGVPDTQY
TRBJ2-4	TRBV28	TRBD1	ASSEGQENIQY
TRBJ2-6	TRBV6-5	-	ASAGANVLT
TRBJ1-2	TRBV4-1	-	ASSQVTGYGYT
TRBJ2-3	TRBV12-3/TRBV12-4	TRBD1	ASRFHGQGPDTQY
TRBJ1-1	TRBV11-2	-	ASSLLQVTEAF
TRBJ1-5	TRBV10-3	-	ATFSEGQPQH
TRBJ2-3	TRBV20-1	-	SARAVTGREDTQY
TRBJ2-3	TRBV6-8	TRBD1	ASRTGTEEDTQY
TRBJ1-1	TRBV12-3/TRBV12-4	-	ASSTESRAF
TRBJ1-1	TRBV7-2	TRBD1	ASSPQGGTEAF
TRBJ2-1	TRBV6-5	TRBD1	ASSYGGGTGFGFYDEQF
TRBJ2-5	TRBV5-6	-	ASSPHLDAGETQY
TRBJ2-3	TRBV5-1	TRBD2	ASSLTGGGLVDTQY
TRBJ2-2	TRBV20-1	-	SARVALGAGELF
TRBJ1-6	TRBV6-2/TRBV6-3	-	ASSYGRNSPLH
TRBJ1-2	TRBV25-1	-	ASSDPKTGPRYT
TRBJ2-7	TRBV5-1	-	ASSLASYEQY
TRBJ1-5	TRBV6-2/TRBV6-3	-	ASSPTGNGNQPQH
TRBJ1-5	TRBV7-8	-	ASSLARYSNQPQH
TRBJ1-1	TRBV5-1	-	ASSQLQMNTEAF
TRBJ2-7	TRBV30	TRBD2	AAGTSGGRYEQY
TRBJ1-1	TRBV20-1	TRBD1	SAPGQANTEAF
TRBJ1-6	TRBV7-2	-	ASSLGPGYNSPLH
TRBJ1-1	TRBV27	-	ASSFPSGPRATEAF
TRBJ1-2	TRBV19	-	ASTRYFEGRYGYT
TRBJ1-2	TRBV18	-	ASSPRPDGAYGYT
TRBJ2-7	TRBV19	TRBD1	ASSILDRTYEQY
TRBJ2-1	TRBV9	-	ASSVDGGYNEQF
TRBJ2-5	TRBV7-3	TRBD2	ASSIGGAGTSQTQY
TRBJ2-5	TRBV5-1	-	ASSRPRGKETQY
TRBJ1-1	TRBV7-9	-	ASIPDGGARNTEAF
TRBJ2-3	TRBV7-2	-	ASSLAAKPNTDTQY
TRBJ2-1	TRBV4-1	TRBD1	ASSQPSRDRHNEQF
TRBJ2-3	TRBV6-5	-	ASSPSKWGPDTQY
TRBJ2-1	TRBV7-2	-	ASSLEGTILNEQF
TRBJ2-3	TRBV13	-	ASSLALSTQY
TRBJ1-4	TRBV18	-	ASSPREATNEKLF
TRBJ1-2	TRBV12-3/TRBV12-4	-	ASSPPDGSYGYT
TRBJ1-2	TRBV7-2	TRBD1	ASSELRDRAP
TRBJ2-1	TRBV7-2	-	ASSTLPTGTSYNEQF